The 11 T cell receptor beta chains given below trace back to one sample, sequenced in a study of human T cells and chemical hapten exposure. The time point denotes: healthy volunteer bleed at 2 weeks. Blood, whole and unfractionated, served as the source for total RNA extraction. TCRdb recomputed calls from the RACE reads with MiXCR, one row per CDR3 protein. The table lists over 100,000 distinct CDR3 sequences, more than 7.5% of them singletons. Sequenced input: whole blood. Every receptor here comes from a male donor in good health. Some clones in this sample may be carry-over from other donors' samples.

This clonotype was seen only a few times. The genes are TRBV4-3 and TRBJ2-1; D is perhaps TRBD2 (6 bases). The germline gives CDR1 LGHNA, CDR2 YSLEER. V was trimmed by 4 bases and J by 5 bases, leaving 18 bases between them. This CDR3 is 16 amino acids long. CDR3 in DNA: TGCGCCAGCAGCCGCGATGGGGACTTTAGCAACAATGAGCAGTTCTTC. Its protein product is CASSRDGDFSNNEQFF.

This clonotype was counted between two and nine times. V usage is TRBV11-2 and J usage is TRBJ1-1; TRBD1 matches 12 bases. The CDR3 runs 15 residues. J gave up 6 bases and V 5 bases, and 7 bases lay outside the gene matches. Germline values: CDR1 SGHAT, CDR2 FQNNGV. CDR3 DNA: TGTGCCAGCAGCCCGGGACAGGGGGCGATACCTGAAGCTTTCTTT. Protein product: CASSPGQGAIPEAFF.

A few counts support this clonotype. The rearrangement uses TRBV27 and TRBJ1-5, with D hard to call. The length of the CDR3 is 13 residues. Trimming cost V 4 bases and J 7 bases, with 11 bases left between them. In germline, CDR1 is MNHEY, CDR2 SMNVEV (reference sequence). The CDR3 loop reads CASSWAGDQPQHF. The CDR3 bases are TGTGCCAGCAGTTGGGCGGGAGACCAGCCCCAGCATTTT.

V usage is TRBV9 and J usage is TRBJ2-7; 9 bases agree with TRBD2. CDR1 and CDR2 from the germline V gene are SGDLS and YYNGEE. CDR3 length: 13 amino acids. Trimming removed 3 bases from V and 4 bases from J; junction bases left unmatched: 2. The CDR3 sequence is CASSETSGYEQYF. CDR3 coding DNA: TGTGCCAGCAGCGAGACTAGCGGTTACGAGCAGTACTTC. Using reference TRBV9 and TRBJ2-7 for the parts outside the CDR3, the full variable domain is DSGVTQTPKHLITATGQRVTLRCSPRSGDLSVYWYQQSLDQGLQFLIQYYNGEERAKGNILERFSAQQFPDLHSELNLSSLELGDSALYFCASSETSGYEQYFGPGTRLTVT.

The chain has TRBV7-9 and TRBJ1-5; TRBD1 matches 8 bases. V dropped 5 bases and J dropped 4; count of bases not matched to a gene: 4. Germline V CDR1 and CDR2: SEHNR, FQNEAQ (reference sequence). This CDR3 comprises 14 residues. CDR3 DNA: TGTGCCAGCAGCCCTGACAGGGGTAATCAGCCCCAGCATTTT. It yields the protein CASSPDRGNQPQHF.

The chain links TRBV4-1 to TRBJ2-7; the match to TRBD1 covers 7 bases. V was pared by 3 bases and J by 4 bases, with 12 bases of the junction left unmatched. Germline CDR1 reads MGHRA; CDR2 reads YSYEKL. The CDR3 sequence is 16 residues long. CDR3 protein: CASSHGTTGEKYEQYF. The CDR3 DNA sequence: TGCGCCAGCAGCCATGGAACCACAGGGGAGAAGTACGAGCAGTACTTC.

The chain couples TRBV7-2 to TRBJ2-2; D gene ambiguous. V lost 1 base and J 4 bases, leaving 10 bases between the germline ends. Germline loops: CDR1 SGHTA, CDR2 FQGNSA. CDR3 length equals 15 residues. CDR3 nucleotide sequence: TGTGCCAGCAGCTTAGGCGGCAGACGCACCGGGGAGCTGTTTTTT. It translates to CASSLGGRRTGELFF.

This clonotype has ten or more counts. The V call is TRBV10-1, the J call TRBJ2-3; 7 nucleotides match TRBD1. Per germline, CDR1 WNHNN and CDR2 SYGVQD (reference sequence). After removal of 2 bases from V and 0 bases from J, the junction contained 2 bases not matched to a gene. This CDR3 comprises 15 residues. The CDR3 DNA reads as TGCGCCAGCAGTGAGACAGGGGCAAGCACAGATACGCAGTATTTT. It encodes CASSETGASTDTQYF.

The chain combines TRBV4-2 with TRBJ2-1, with D possibly being TRBD1 or TRBD2 (6 bases each). V lost 3 bases and J 0 bases, leaving 21 bases between the germline ends. Germline lookup yields CDR1 LGHNA and CDR2 YNFKEQ. The CDR3 has 19 amino acids. The CDR3 coding sequence is TGTGCCAGCAGCCACCCGGGGGATTGGGGACAAAGCTCCTACAATGAGCAGTTCTTC. It is translated as CASSHPGDWGQSSYNEQFF.

This clonotype appeared a few times. This sequence joins TRBV5-5 and TRBJ2-5; tentative D call: TRBD2 (6 bases). V gave up 0 bases and J gave up 2 bases, with 17 bases separating them. The CDR3 totals 17 residues. CDR1 SGHKS and CDR2 YYEKEE come from the germline V gene (reference sequence). The CDR3 DNA reads TGTGCCAGCAGCTTGGACACCAGGACTATCCTACAAGAGACCCAGTACTTC. As protein: CASSLDTRTILQETQYF.

Notes on this clonotype: A read error is possible here, since a much larger clone lies one base away. This chain links TRBV6-5 with TRBJ1-2; 11 bases line up with TRBD1. CDR3 size: 15 residues. Germline-derived CDR1 and CDR2 are MNHEY and SVGAGI. The CDR3 DNA follows: TGTACCAGCAGTCCTCCTGGGACAGGGGGCTATGGCTACACCTTC. It yields the protein CTSSPPGTGGYGYTF.